The TCR beta chain described here comes from a study of cytomegalovirus exposure and HLA in healthy donors. Findings of the study overall: CMV serostatus stood as the only immune exposure information on hand. There were a few CMV-associated chains whose specificity for CMV antigens was confirmed in vitro.

PCR primers comprised 60 Vbeta and 13 Jbeta primers. Data came from immunoSEQ multiplex PCR; TCRdb stores just in-frame clones and leaves some out. This table holds just over 200,000 clones, around four fifths found once. This CDR3 is built from 17 residues. V was clipped by 3 bases and J by 1 base, with 19 bases between them. Germline V gene lookup returns CDR1 KGHSH and CDR2 LQKENI. This clone showed up just once. The antigen is undetermined. The source is a man in his fifties in good health and CMV-seronegative. Sequencing was done on a sample of PBMCs. The rearrangement joins TRBV18 to TRBJ2-7; D may be TRBD2 (5 bases). This CDR3 is CASSPFSSGPSSYEQYF. The DNA for the CDR3 is TGTGCCAGCTCACCGTTCTCGAGCGGTCCGTCTTCCTACGAGCAGTACTTC. The whole variable domain, remainder taken from reference TRBV18 and TRBJ2-7, is NAGVMQNPRHLVRRRGQEARLRCSPMKGHSHVYWYRQLPEEGLKFMVYLQKENIIDESGMPKERFSAEFPKEGPSILRIQQVVRGDSAAYFCASSPFSSGPSSYEQYFGPGTRLTVT.